This record looks at one TCR beta chain sequence and its context. Clones were sequenced by immunoSEQ multiplex PCR, and TCRdb holds only the in-frame ones, with some missing. The sample carries fewer than 250,000 clones, roughly 80% recorded once. This entry comes from a study of blood T cell repertoires in COVID-19. The CDR3 is 18 amino acids. From germline, CDR1 is SGDLS and CDR2 YYNGEE. V was pared by 4 bases and J by 2 bases, with 10 bases of the junction left unmatched. This sequence was found in a man aged 55 to 70 with acute or convalescent COVID-19. What was sequenced was peripheral blood. The rearrangement joins TRBV9 to TRBJ2-7, with 15 bases that match TRBD2. CDR3 sequence: CASSFQGTSGGQPYEQYF. CDR3 DNA: TGTGCCAGCAGCTTTCAGGGGACTAGCGGGGGGCAGCCCTACGAGCAGTACTTC.